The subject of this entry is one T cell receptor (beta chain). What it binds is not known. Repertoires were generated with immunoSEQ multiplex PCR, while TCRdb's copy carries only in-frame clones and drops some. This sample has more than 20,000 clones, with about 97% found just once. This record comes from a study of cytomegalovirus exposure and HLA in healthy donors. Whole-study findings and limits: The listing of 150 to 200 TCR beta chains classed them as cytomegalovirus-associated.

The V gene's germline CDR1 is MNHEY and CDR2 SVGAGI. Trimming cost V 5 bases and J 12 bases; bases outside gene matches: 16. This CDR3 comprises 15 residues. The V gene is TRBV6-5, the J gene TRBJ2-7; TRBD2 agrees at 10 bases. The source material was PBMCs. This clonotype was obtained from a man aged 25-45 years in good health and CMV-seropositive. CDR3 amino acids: CASSPLSRTSGRSYF. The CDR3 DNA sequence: TGTGCCAGCAGTCCCCTTTCTAGGACTAGCGGCCGGTCGTACTTC.